This T cell receptor beta chain was captured in a study of blood T cell repertoires in COVID-19. Measured with immunoSEQ multiplex PCR; TCRdb has only the in-frame clones, and not every one. The sample has around 150,000 clones; roughly four fifths are singletons. The sample holds a few counts of this clone. Per germline, CDR1 SQVTM and CDR2 ANQGSEA. Trimming took 0 bases from V and 0 from J; bases not matched to a gene: 8. This CDR3 is 19 amino acids long. This chain connects TRBV29-1 to TRBJ2-1; 13 nucleotides align to TRBD2. The sample taken for sequencing was peripheral blood. The receptor's source is a human donor in a cohort sampled during active COVID-19. Here the CDR3 reads CSVEDFGLAGESSYNEQFF. The CDR3 nucleotides are TGCAGCGTTGAAGATTTCGGACTAGCGGGGGAAAGCTCCTACAATGAGCAGTTCTTC.